These T cell receptor beta chains were read from a single sample in a study of cytomegalovirus exposure and HLA in healthy donors. Sequencing was performed with immunoSEQ multiplex PCR; in TCRdb, only in-frame clones are kept and a portion is missing. The ten most abundant clones cover around 1.5% of a sample with around 140,000 clones. The sequenced sample consisted of PBMCs. The receptors here all came from a middle-aged woman in good health and CMV-seronegative. Each CDR3 is given with its conserved first and last residue. A D gene is named only where the DNA matches it firmly.

j_call: TRBJ2-1; d_call: TRBD2; v_call: TRBV5-1; cdr3_aa: CASSPTGAGGNNEQFF; cdr3_nt: TGCGCCAGCAGCCCCACTGGGGCGGGGGGAAACAATGAGCAGTTCTTC
j_call: TRBJ2-5; d_call: -; v_call: TRBV28; cdr3_aa: CASSFRDIRRGQYF; cdr3_nt: TGTGCCAGCAGTTTCCGGGACATCCGACGAGGCCAGTACTTC
j_call: TRBJ1-4; d_call: -; v_call: TRBV19; cdr3_aa: CASRRQSSNEKLFF; cdr3_nt: TGTGCCAGTAGACGACAGTCGTCTAATGAAAAACTGTTTTTT
j_call: TRBJ2-1; d_call: TRBD1; v_call: TRBV10-3; cdr3_aa: CAISPGTGDEQFF; cdr3_nt: TGTGCCATCAGTCCCGGGACAGGAGATGAGCAGTTCTTC
j_call: TRBJ1-1; d_call: TRBD1; v_call: TRBV7-3; cdr3_aa: CASSSTRTGASIPFF; cdr3_nt: TGTGCCAGCAGCTCGACCCGGACAGGGGCGAGTATTCCTTTCTTT
j_call: TRBJ1-2; d_call: -; v_call: TRBV4-3; cdr3_aa: CASSRGVGGGYGYTF; cdr3_nt: TGCGCCAGCAGCCGGGGAGTTGGGGGGGGCTATGGCTACACCTTC
j_call: TRBJ1-3; d_call: -; v_call: TRBV4-3; cdr3_aa: CASSQPRVDTIYF; cdr3_nt: TGCGCCAGCAGCCAACCCAGGGTGGACACCATATATTTT
j_call: TRBJ2-7; d_call: -; v_call: TRBV7-3; cdr3_aa: CASSPGTPGHYEQYF; cdr3_nt: TGTGCCAGCAGCCCGGGAACCCCGGGACACTACGAGCAGTACTTC
j_call: TRBJ1-2; d_call: -; v_call: TRBV28; cdr3_aa: CASSRRNYGYIF; cdr3_nt: TGTGCCAGCTCCCGCAGAAACTATGGCTACATCTTC
j_call: TRBJ1-2; d_call: -; v_call: TRBV6-5; cdr3_aa: CAAGGGENNYGYTF; cdr3_nt: TGTGCTGCGGGGGGCGGGGAAAATAACTATGGCTACACCTTC
j_call: TRBJ2-7; d_call: TRBD2; v_call: TRBV7-2; cdr3_aa: CASSFPASGTYEQYF; cdr3_nt: TGTGCCAGCAGCTTCCCGGCTAGCGGAACTTACGAGCAGTACTTC
j_call: TRBJ1-1; d_call: -; v_call: TRBV7-3; cdr3_aa: CASSLQGNTEAFF; cdr3_nt: TGTGCCAGCAGTCTACAGGGGAACACTGAAGCTTTCTTT
j_call: TRBJ1-3; d_call: -; v_call: TRBV19; cdr3_aa: CASSHFNRESGNTIYF; cdr3_nt: TGTGCCAGTAGCCATTTCAACAGGGAGTCTGGAAACACCATATATTTT
j_call: TRBJ2-5; d_call: -; v_call: TRBV18; cdr3_aa: CASSPYPRETQYF; cdr3_nt: TGTGCCAGCTCACCATATCCCCGAGAGACCCAGTACTTC
j_call: TRBJ1-1; d_call: TRBD1; v_call: TRBV7-2; cdr3_aa: CASNPRTGARTEAFF; cdr3_nt: TGTGCCAGCAACCCGAGGACAGGGGCTCGGACTGAAGCTTTCTTT
j_call: TRBJ1-3; d_call: -; v_call: TRBV6-5; cdr3_aa: CASSYSAGGGNTIYF; cdr3_nt: TGTGCCAGCAGTTACTCGGCCGGGGGAGGAAACACCATATATTTT
j_call: TRBJ2-2; d_call: TRBD1; v_call: TRBV27; cdr3_aa: CASSSDRSTGELFF; cdr3_nt: TGTGCCAGCAGTTCGGACAGGTCCACCGGGGAGCTGTTTTTT
j_call: TRBJ2-7; d_call: TRBD1; v_call: TRBV6-5; cdr3_aa: CASSRGLYEQYF; cdr3_nt: TGTGCCAGCAGCAGGGGGCTTTACGAGCAGTACTTC
j_call: TRBJ1-1; d_call: -; v_call: TRBV5-1; cdr3_aa: CASLPMGGANTEAFF; cdr3_nt: TGCGCCAGCCTGCCGATGGGGGGGGCGAACACTGAAGCTTTCTTT
j_call: TRBJ2-2; d_call: TRBD2; v_call: TRBV4-3; cdr3_aa: CASSRELAGAGELFF; cdr3_nt: TGCGCCAGCAGCCGGGAGCTAGCGGGGGCCGGGGAGCTGTTTTTT
j_call: TRBJ1-1; d_call: TRBD1; v_call: TRBV6-5; cdr3_aa: CASSYSGTGRTEAFF; cdr3_nt: TGTGCCAGCAGTTACTCGGGGACAGGGAGGACTGAAGCTTTCTTT
j_call: TRBJ2-7; d_call: -; v_call: TRBV4-2; cdr3_aa: CASSQGRGLEDSEQYF; cdr3_nt: TGTGCCAGCAGCCAAGGGCGGGGACTGGAGGATAGCGAGCAGTACTTC
j_call: TRBJ1-6; d_call: -; v_call: TRBV5-4; cdr3_aa: CASSSQGANSPLHF; cdr3_nt: TGTGCCAGCAGCTCACAGGGTGCCAATTCACCCCTCCACTTT
j_call: TRBJ2-3; d_call: TRBD2; v_call: TRBV28; cdr3_aa: CATTGGDIGNTDTQYF; cdr3_nt: TGTGCCACCACCGGGGGGGACATAGGGAACACAGATACGCAGTATTTT
j_call: TRBJ2-5; d_call: -; v_call: TRBV5-4; cdr3_aa: CASSLARQGGETQYF; cdr3_nt: TGTGCCAGCAGCTTGGCCAGACAGGGAGGAGAGACCCAGTACTTC
j_call: TRBJ1-6; d_call: TRBD1; v_call: TRBV10-3; cdr3_aa: CAISPGQLSSPLHF; cdr3_nt: TGTGCCATCAGCCCGGGACAGTTGTCTTCACCCCTCCACTTT
j_call: TRBJ1-2; d_call: -; v_call: TRBV7-2; cdr3_aa: CASSLDGHLQGYTF; cdr3_nt: TGTGCCAGCAGCTTAGATGGGCACTTACAAGGCTACACCTTC
j_call: TRBJ2-5; d_call: TRBD2; v_call: TRBV5-1; cdr3_aa: CASSSERGDPHGQYF; cdr3_nt: TGCGCCAGCAGCTCTGAGCGGGGGGACCCCCATGGCCAGTACTTC
j_call: TRBJ1-1; d_call: -; v_call: TRBV7-9; cdr3_aa: CASSPSQTANTEAFF; cdr3_nt: TGTGCCAGCAGCCCAAGCCAGACAGCGAACACTGAAGCTTTCTTT
j_call: TRBJ1-1; d_call: TRBD1; v_call: TRBV5-4; cdr3_aa: CASSVGGQGSKIF; cdr3_nt: TGTGCCAGCAGCGTGGGGGGACAGGGGTCAAAAATCTTT
j_call: TRBJ1-5; d_call: TRBD1; v_call: TRBV19; cdr3_aa: CASTDRERTLYQPQHF; cdr3_nt: TGTGCCAGCACGGACAGGGAAAGGACCCTCTATCAGCCCCAGCATTTT
j_call: TRBJ2-3; d_call: TRBD2; v_call: TRBV5-1; cdr3_aa: CASSSETSGGTDTQYF; cdr3_nt: TGCGCCAGCAGCTCAGAGACTAGCGGGGGAACAGATACGCAGTATTTT
j_call: TRBJ1-1; d_call: -; v_call: TRBV11-2; cdr3_aa: CASSSAHRINTEAFF; cdr3_nt: TGTGCCAGCAGCTCTGCCCACAGAATTAACACTGAAGCTTTCTTT
j_call: TRBJ1-5; d_call: TRBD1; v_call: TRBV6-1; cdr3_aa: CASSEEWVAGGLSNQPQHF; cdr3_nt: TGTGCCAGCAGTGAAGAATGGGTGGCAGGGGGCTTGAGCAATCAGCCCCAGCATTTT
j_call: TRBJ2-6; d_call: -; v_call: TRBV10-2; cdr3_aa: CASRRQYLAGANVLTF; cdr3_nt: TGCGCCAGCAGAAGACAGTACCTAGCTGGGGCCAACGTCCTGACTTTC
j_call: TRBJ1-2; d_call: -; v_call: TRBV7-2; cdr3_aa: CASSSYGYTF; cdr3_nt: TGTGCCAGCAGCTCGTATGGCTACACCTTC
j_call: TRBJ1-1; d_call: TRBD1; v_call: TRBV7-3; cdr3_aa: CANSLTGTGVDTEAFF; cdr3_nt: TGTGCCAACAGCTTAACGGGGACAGGGGTGGACACTGAAGCTTTCTTT
j_call: TRBJ1-4; d_call: -; v_call: TRBV5-4; cdr3_aa: CASSLATTAGYKKLFF; cdr3_nt: TGTGCCAGCAGCTTGGCCACAACAGCTGGCTATAAAAAACTGTTTTTT
j_call: TRBJ2-3; d_call: -; v_call: TRBV11-3; cdr3_aa: CASSKEAGAWQDTQYF; cdr3_nt: TGTGCCAGCAGCAAGGAGGCGGGGGCCTGGCAAGATACGCAGTATTTT
j_call: TRBJ1-4; d_call: TRBD1; v_call: TRBV5-4; cdr3_aa: CASSLPEGGHQGAGEKLFF; cdr3_nt: TGTGCCAGCAGCCTGCCGGAAGGGGGCCATCAGGGGGCAGGGGAAAAACTGTTTTTT
j_call: TRBJ2-3; d_call: -; v_call: TRBV5-6; cdr3_aa: CASSVTGTDTQYF; cdr3_nt: TGTGCCAGCAGCGTAACAGGCACAGATACGCAGTATTTT
j_call: TRBJ2-2; d_call: -; v_call: TRBV19; cdr3_aa: CASMRATGAGELFF; cdr3_nt: TGTGCCAGTATGAGAGCCACGGGGGCCGGGGAGCTGTTTTTT
j_call: TRBJ2-5; d_call: TRBD2; v_call: TRBV5-4; cdr3_aa: CASSLRSGGPETQYF; cdr3_nt: TGTGCCAGCAGCTTGAGGTCGGGGGGGCCGGAGACCCAGTACTTC
j_call: TRBJ2-2; d_call: TRBD2; v_call: TRBV4-3; cdr3_aa: CASSQEIGGTPYNTGELFF; cdr3_nt: TGCGCCAGCAGCCAAGAAATCGGGGGGACTCCTTACAACACCGGGGAGCTGTTTTTT
j_call: TRBJ1-2; d_call: -; v_call: TRBV7-9; cdr3_aa: CASSLDNHGYTF; cdr3_nt: TGTGCCAGCAGCTTAGACAACCATGGCTACACCTTC
j_call: TRBJ1-6; d_call: -; v_call: TRBV7-9; cdr3_aa: CASSLNGLGNSPLHF; cdr3_nt: TGTGCCAGCAGCTTAAACGGACTGGGGAATTCACCCCTCCACTTT
j_call: TRBJ2-2; d_call: TRBD1; v_call: TRBV4-1; cdr3_aa: CASSQDRPDRAFFDTGELFF; cdr3_nt: TGCGCCAGCAGCCAAGATAGACCGGACAGGGCTTTCTTCGACACCGGGGAGCTGTTTTTT
j_call: TRBJ2-2; d_call: -; v_call: TRBV5-4; cdr3_aa: CASSLRGGYTGELFF; cdr3_nt: TGTGCCAGCAGCTTGAGGGGGGGGTACACCGGGGAGCTGTTTTTT
j_call: TRBJ1-1; d_call: -; v_call: TRBV10-3; cdr3_aa: CATRGGGGNEAFF; cdr3_nt: TGTGCCACCAGGGGAGGGGGTGGAAATGAAGCTTTCTTT
j_call: TRBJ2-7; d_call: TRBD2; v_call: TRBV2; cdr3_aa: CASKVGLAGGYEQYF; cdr3_nt: TGTGCCAGCAAGGTGGGACTAGCGGGGGGCTACGAGCAGTACTTC